This T cell receptor beta chain appears in the sequencing data of a study of OX40 agonist ivuxolimab in advanced cancers. Notes on the study in general: Expanded clones tended on average to be more numerous among CD8+ T cells than CD4+.

Concerning this clone itself: Its antigen remains unknown.

The data were produced by immunoSEQ multiplex PCR, yet TCRdb's version contains in-frame clones alone and is incomplete. Of 50,000 to 75,000 clones in the sample, roughly nine tenths were seen once. This CDR3 spans 14 amino acids. Germline CDR1 is MNHEY and CDR2 is SMNVEV (reference sequence). Trimming took off 3 bases at V and 5 bases at J, with 11 bases between the two ends. A history of autoimmune disease or systemic immunosuppression excluded patients. The starting material was CD4+ or CD8+ T cells sorted from blood, obtained in a trial of the OX40 agonist ivuxolimab. This sequence joins TRBV27 and TRBJ2-1, with a tentative D call TRBD1 (6 bases). This sequence was found in an adult with an advanced solid tumor such as melanoma, head and neck, liver or kidney cancer. For the CDR3, the DNA is TGTGCCAGCAGTTTTCAGGGGTCAAACAATGAGCAGTTCTTC. Residues: CASSFQGSNNEQFF.